The 6 T cell receptor beta chains below were found in one sample sequenced in a study of blood T cells in healthy people across ages. Combining a sample-barcoded 5' primer with a J-beta primer mix, a second PCR ran for 7 to 11 cycles. TCRdb re-analysed the 5' RACE reads in MiXCR, keeping a single row per CDR3 protein. The sample consists of 1,500,000 or so distinct CDR3 sequences, about 42% of them appearing once. Material for sequencing was blood. The receptors shown here come from a woman between 18 and 30 years old in good health.

The rearrangement joins TRBV6-4 to TRBJ2-1, with 8 bases aligning to TRBD2. The CDR3 consists of 15 residues. The germline V gene has CDR1 MRHNA and CDR2 SNTAGT. V lost 2 bases and J lost 10; bases outside the gene matches: 10. The CDR3 here is CASSDTWALAGEQFF. The DNA for the CDR3 is TGTGCCAGCAGTGACACTTGGGCTTTAGCGGGGGAGCAGTTCTTC.

The chain has TRBV3-1 and TRBJ2-3, with a possible D match to TRBD1 (7 bases). The CDR3 has 16 amino acids. Germline V lookup: CDR1 LGHDT, CDR2 YNNKEL (reference sequence). V lost 4 bases and J lost 2, with 16 bases in between. This chain's CDR3 is CASSRAGTVLTDTQYF. The CDR3 DNA is TGTGCCAGCAGCCGTGCGGGGACAGTACTCACAGATACGCAGTATTTT.

The sample holds one count of this clonotype. The chain combines TRBV6-5 with TRBJ2-5; 15 bases are a match to TRBD2. CDR3 length: 16 residues. Germline trimming cut 4 bases from V and 4 bases from J; bases unmatched to any gene: 4. From germline, CDR1 is MNHEY and CDR2 SVGAGI. CDR3 in amino acids: CASSSRTSGGGETQYF. In DNA form, the CDR3 reads TGTGCCAGCAGTTCGCGGACTAGCGGGGGGGGAGAGACCCAGTACTTC.

On this clonotype: Being one base from a much bigger clone, this may be a read error. J is TRBJ2-1 and V is TRBV7-9, with 10 positions matching TRBD2. The CDR3 is 16 amino acids. Germline CDR1 SEHNR, CDR2 FQNEAQ (reference sequence). V lost 5 bases and J lost 7; bases outside the gene matches: 11. The CDR3 spells CASSPSRGLAINEQFF. CDR3 in DNA: TGTGCCAGCAGCCCTTCCAGGGGACTAGCGATAAATGAGCAGTTCTTC.

The chain has TRBV28 and TRBJ1-1; no clear D gene. The germline CDR1 and CDR2 sequences are MDHEN and SYDVKM. Trimming removed 5 bases from V and 7 bases from J, with 14 bases in between. The CDR3 contains 13 residues. The DNA for the CDR3 is TGTGCCAGCAGTCCGGTCCGGGCAGGTGAAGCTTTCTTT. Protein: CASSPVRAGEAFF.

The chain joins TRBV20-1 to TRBJ1-2; TRBD1 matches at 10 bases. Germline trimming cut 3 bases from V and 4 bases from J; bases unmatched to any gene: 8. Germline V lookup: CDR1 DFQATT, CDR2 SNEGSKA (reference sequence). This CDR3 region has 15 residues. The CDR3 sequence is CSASRPGQGTYGYTF. The CDR3 bases are TGCAGTGCTAGTAGGCCGGGACAGGGGACCTATGGCTACACCTTC.